These 2 T cell receptor beta chains originate from one sample sequenced in a study of cytomegalovirus exposure and HLA in healthy donors. Sequencing used immunoSEQ multiplex PCR; TCRdb keeps in-frame clones, though not all of them. The sample holds approximately 160,000 clones, around 90% seen once. Input material: PBMCs. These receptors were obtained from a woman between 18 and 29 years old in good health and CMV-seropositive.

V is TRBV9 and J is TRBJ1-2; D possibly corresponds to TRBD1 (5 bases). In germline, CDR1 is SGDLS, CDR2 YYNGEE. This CDR3 has 13 amino acids. V lost 2 bases and J lost 6, with 11 bases in between. The CDR3 region has the DNA TGTGCCAGCAGCGTCGTCCAGGGCCATGGCTACACCTTC. This encodes CASSVVQGHGYTF.

This sequence joins TRBV18 and TRBJ1-1; TRBD1 matches 10 bases. CDR1 and CDR2 from the germline V gene are KGHSH and LQKENI. V gave up 0 bases and J gave up 6 bases; unmatched junction bases: 1. This CDR3 has 14 residues. CDR3 amino acids: CASSPPGTGAEAFF. CDR3 nucleotide sequence: TGTGCCAGCTCACCACCCGGGACAGGGGCTGAAGCTTTCTTT.